This entry lists 8 T cell receptor beta chains sequenced from one sample in a study of CD8+ T cells in alopecia areata. The sequencing template was cDNA reverse transcribed from extracted RNA. Data came from immunoSEQ multiplex PCR; TCRdb stores just in-frame clones and leaves some out. The profile shows around 140,000 clones, about half of them singletons. Source: CD4+ T cells sorted from blood, taken at week 0. All receptors come from a human donor with alopecia areata.

J is TRBJ2-1 and V is TRBV11-2; D gene ambiguous. The CDR3 runs 15 residues. The V end lost 3 bases, the J end lost 6 bases, and 15 bases lay between the germline ends. In germline, CDR1 is SGHAT, CDR2 FQNNGV. The CDR3 DNA sequence: TGTGCCAGCAGCTTCGTGCGGTCACACCGCAATGAGCAGTTCTTC. Its protein product is CASSFVRSHRNEQFF.

The chain joins TRBV30 to TRBJ1-1; no clear D. V was trimmed by 3 bases and J by 1 base, leaving 18 bases between them. The CDR3 covers 16 residues. Germline CDR1 reads GTSNPN; CDR2 reads SVGIG (reference sequence). In DNA, the CDR3 is TGTGCCTGGAGCGTACCCGCGATTGGTGGGAACACTGAAGCTTTCTTT. It translates to CAWSVPAIGGNTEAFF.

This sequence joins TRBV7-9 and TRBJ2-2; D tentatively reads TRBD1 or TRBD2 (6 bases each). CDR1 is SEHNR and CDR2 is FQNEAQ in the germline V gene (reference sequence). The CDR3 runs 17 residues. Trimming took off 4 bases at V and 1 base at J, with 16 bases between the two ends. The CDR3 is CASSSAKGGKNTGELFF. CDR3 sequence (DNA): TGTGCCAGCAGCTCGGCCAAGGGGGGAAAGAACACCGGGGAGCTGTTTTTT.

This chain joins TRBV4-1 and TRBJ2-1; possible D gene TRBD2, 6 bases. V lost 1 base and J lost 9, with 13 bases in between. CDR1 and CDR2 from the germline V gene are MGHRA and YSYEKL. The length of the CDR3 is 14 residues. CDR3 protein: CASSQGDWIVEQFF. Written as DNA, the CDR3 is TGCGCCAGCAGCCAAGGGGACTGGATAGTTGAGCAGTTCTTC.

The CDR3 loop reads CASSPAPAENNEQFF. CDR3 sequence (DNA): TGCGCCAGCAGCCCCGCCCCAGCGGAAAACAATGAGCAGTTCTTC. The rearrangement links TRBV5-1 to TRBJ2-1, with D possibly matching TRBD2 (5 bases). The CDR3 extends over 15 amino acids. Germline CDR1 SGHRS, CDR2 YFSETQ. The ends were cut back, 4 bases at V and 5 bases at J, with 16 bases in the middle.

This clone was detected a few times. The CDR3 spells CASSATPGVGETQYF. The CDR3 DNA reads TGTGCCAGCAGTGCCACACCAGGGGTCGGAGAGACCCAGTACTTC. The genes are TRBV25-1 and TRBJ2-5; possible D gene TRBD1, 6 bases. The CDR3 has 15 amino acids. The V end was cut by 4 bases, the J end by 4 bases, with 16 bases between. The germline gives CDR1 MGHDK, CDR2 SYGVNS.

V gene TRBV5-1 combines with J gene TRBJ2-5; 7 bases line up with TRBD1. With 4 bases clipped from V and 5 bases from J, the junction kept 5 bases outside the gene matches. In germline, CDR1 is SGHRS, CDR2 YFSETQ. The CDR3 has 13 residues. The CDR3 loop is CASSPTGRETQYF. The CDR3 bases are TGCGCCAGCAGCCCGACAGGGCGGGAGACCCAGTACTTC.

V usage is TRBV29-1 and J usage is TRBJ1-2, with TRBD1 as a possible D gene (5 bases). Germline V gives CDR1 SQVTM, CDR2 ANQGSEA. V lost 4 bases, J lost 7 bases, and 7 bases lay in between. This CDR3 is built from 10 residues. CDR3 bases: TGCAGCGTTGCGGACACTGGCTACACCTTC. The encoded protein is CSVADTGYTF. Together with reference TRBV29-1 and TRBJ1-2, the CDR3 gives the full variable domain: SAVISQKPSRDICQRGTSLTIQCQVDSQVTMMFWYRQQPGQSLTLIATANQGSEATYESGFVIDKFPISRPNLTFSTLTVSNMSPEDSSIYLCSVADTGYTFGSGTRLTVV.